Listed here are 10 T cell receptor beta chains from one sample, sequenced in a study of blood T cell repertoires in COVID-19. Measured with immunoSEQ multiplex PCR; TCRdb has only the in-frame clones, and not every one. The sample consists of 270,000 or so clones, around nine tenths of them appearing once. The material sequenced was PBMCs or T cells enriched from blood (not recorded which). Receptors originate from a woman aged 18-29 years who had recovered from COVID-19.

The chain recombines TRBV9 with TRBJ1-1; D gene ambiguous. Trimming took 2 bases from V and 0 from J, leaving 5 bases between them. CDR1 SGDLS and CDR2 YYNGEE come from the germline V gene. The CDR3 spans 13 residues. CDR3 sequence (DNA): TGTGCCAGCAGCGTTTCGTTGAACACTGAAGCTTTCTTT. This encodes CASSVSLNTEAFF.

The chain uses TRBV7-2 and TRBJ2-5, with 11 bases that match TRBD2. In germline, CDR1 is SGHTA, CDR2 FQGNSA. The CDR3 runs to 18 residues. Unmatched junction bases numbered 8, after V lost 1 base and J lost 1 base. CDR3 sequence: CASSLEATSGGSQETQYF. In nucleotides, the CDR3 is TGTGCCAGCAGCTTAGAGGCCACTAGCGGGGGTAGCCAAGAGACCCAGTACTTC.

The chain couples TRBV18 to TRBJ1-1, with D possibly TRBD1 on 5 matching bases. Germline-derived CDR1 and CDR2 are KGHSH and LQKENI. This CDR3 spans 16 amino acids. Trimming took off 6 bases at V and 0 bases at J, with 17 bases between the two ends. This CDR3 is CASSPTRSGVNTEAFF. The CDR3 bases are TGTGCCAGCTCCCCGACAAGGTCGGGGGTGAACACTGAAGCTTTCTTT. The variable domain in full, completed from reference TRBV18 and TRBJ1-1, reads NAGVMQNPRHLVRRRGQEARLRCSPMKGHSHVYWYRQLPEEGLKFMVYLQKENIIDESGMPKERFSAEFPKEGPSILRIQQVVRGDSAAYFCASSPTRSGVNTEAFFGQGTRLTVV.

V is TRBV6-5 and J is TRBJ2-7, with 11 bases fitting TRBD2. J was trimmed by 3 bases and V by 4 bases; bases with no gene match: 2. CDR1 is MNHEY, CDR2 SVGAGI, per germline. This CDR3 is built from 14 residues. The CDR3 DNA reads TGTGCCAGCAGTTGGGGACTAGCGGACTACGAGCAGTACTTC. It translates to CASSWGLADYEQYF.

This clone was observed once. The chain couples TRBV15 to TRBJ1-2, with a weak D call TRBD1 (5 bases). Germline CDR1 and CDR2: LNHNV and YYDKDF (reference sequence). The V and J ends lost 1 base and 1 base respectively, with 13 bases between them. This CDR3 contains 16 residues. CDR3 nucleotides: TGTGCCACCAGCAGAGTCGGACCGACAGTTAACTATGGCTACACCTTC. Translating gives CATSRVGPTVNYGYTF.

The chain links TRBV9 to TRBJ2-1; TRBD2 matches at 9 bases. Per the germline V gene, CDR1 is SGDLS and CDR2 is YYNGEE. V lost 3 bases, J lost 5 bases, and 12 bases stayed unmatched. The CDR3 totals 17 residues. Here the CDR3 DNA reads TGTGCCAGCAGCGCTCCCACCTGGGGCGGGGGGGACAATGAGCAGTTCTTC. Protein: CASSAPTWGGGDNEQFF.

For the CDR3, the DNA is TGTGCCAGCAGTTACGACTGGACAGCCTTGAAATTCTTC. Protein: CASSYDWTALKFF. The V call is TRBV6-5, the J call TRBJ2-1; weak D call: TRBD1 (6 bases). Trimming removed 2 bases at V and 16 bases at J, with 18 bases between. CDR3 length: 13 residues. Looked up from germline, CDR1 is MNHEY and CDR2 is SVGAGI.

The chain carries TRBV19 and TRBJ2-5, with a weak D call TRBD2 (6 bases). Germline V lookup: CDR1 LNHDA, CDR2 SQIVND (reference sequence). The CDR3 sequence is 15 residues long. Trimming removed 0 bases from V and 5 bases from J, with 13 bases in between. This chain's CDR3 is CASSIDPEGRETQYF. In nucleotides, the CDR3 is TGTGCCAGTAGTATAGATCCGGAGGGTCGGGAGACCCAGTACTTC.

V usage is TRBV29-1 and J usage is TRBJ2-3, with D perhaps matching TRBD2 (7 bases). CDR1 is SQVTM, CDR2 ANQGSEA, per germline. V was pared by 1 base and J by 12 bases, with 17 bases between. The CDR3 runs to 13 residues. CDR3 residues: CSVEVNGGPFQYF. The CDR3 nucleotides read TGCAGCGTTGAAGTCAACGGGGGGCCCTTCCAGTATTTT.

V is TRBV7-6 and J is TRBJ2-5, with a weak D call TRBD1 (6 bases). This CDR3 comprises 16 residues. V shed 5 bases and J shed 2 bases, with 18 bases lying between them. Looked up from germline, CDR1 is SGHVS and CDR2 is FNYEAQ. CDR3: CASSLHGQFVQETQYF. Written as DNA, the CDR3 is TGTGCCAGCAGCCTCCATGGACAGTTCGTGCAAGAGACCCAGTACTTC. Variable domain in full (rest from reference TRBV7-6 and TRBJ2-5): GAGVSQSPRYKVTKRGQDVALRCDPISGHVSLYWYRQALGQGPEFLTYFNYEAQQDKSGLPNDRFSAERPEGSISTLTIQRTEQRDSAMYRCASSLHGQFVQETQYFGPGTRLLVL.